Listed below are T cell receptor beta chains from one sample, sequenced in a study of cytomegalovirus exposure and HLA in healthy donors. Generated by immunoSEQ multiplex PCR, the TCRdb table keeps only in-frame clones and is missing some. The table has about 120,000 clones, approximately 80% seen once; the top ten hold approximately 8.4%. Sequencing was carried out using PBMCs. The receptors originated from a young man in good health and CMV-seropositive. The CDR3 runs from the conserved cysteine through the conserved F or W. Fields, in order: D gene, V gene, J gene, clone size, CDR3 DNA, CDR3 protein. A D gene is named only where the DNA matches it firmly. The size of a clone is reported for some rows only, either as once, few or many, or as a class for expanded clones.

D: TRBD1
V: TRBV18
J: TRBJ2-1
size: few
DNA: TGTGCCAGCTCACCCCCGGGACAGGGAATACGCTACAATGAGCAGTTCTTC
CDR3: CASSPPGQGIRYNEQFF

D: .
V: TRBV12-5
J: TRBJ1-4
size: .
DNA: TGTGCTAGCCGGGGGGGCTCAGAAAAACTGTTTTTT
CDR3: CASRGGSEKLFF

D: TRBD2
V: TRBV6-5
J: TRBJ2-5
size: .
DNA: TGTGCCAGCAGCCCGAGCGGGGGTACCCAGTACTTC
CDR3: CASSPSGGTQYF

D: TRBD2
V: TRBV10-2
J: TRBJ2-1
size: .
DNA: TGCGCCAGCAGACTAGCGGATGCCTACAATGAGCAGTTCTTC
CDR3: CASRLADAYNEQFF

D: TRBD1
V: TRBV13
J: TRBJ2-7
size: .
DNA: TGTGCCAGCAGCTCGACAGGGGGGGGCCTGTACGAGCAGTACTTC
CDR3: CASSSTGGGLYEQYF

D: TRBD1
V: TRBV5-1
J: TRBJ1-6
size: .
DNA: TGCGCCAGCAGCTCATGGGACAGCAATTCACCCCTCCACTTT
CDR3: CASSSWDSNSPLHF

D: .
V: TRBV18
J: TRBJ1-4
size: once
DNA: TGTGCCAGCTCACAGACAGCAACTAATGAAAAACTGTTTTTT
CDR3: CASSQTATNEKLFF

D: .
V: TRBV19
J: TRBJ1-6
size: .
DNA: TGTGCCAGTAATAGGCCAGGGAATTCACCCCTCCACTTT
CDR3: CASNRPGNSPLHF

D: .
V: TRBV2
J: TRBJ1-1
size: .
DNA: TGTGCCAGCCGGACGGACAGCCACACTGAAGCTTTCTTT
CDR3: CASRTDSHTEAFF

D: .
V: TRBV19
J: TRBJ1-5
size: .
DNA: TGTGCCAGTAGTATAGAGGACAACAATCAGCCCCAGCATTTT
CDR3: CASSIEDNNQPQHF